The sequence of this TCR beta chain was determined in a study of blood T cell repertoires in COVID-19. Study at large: Sites in the United States, Italy and Spain provided acute and convalescent COVID-19 samples. T cells, B-cell-depleted T cells, or PBMCs provided the cDNA or gDNA that served as material.

With 6 bases removed from V and 7 bases from J, the gap between germline ends came to 16 bases. The CDR3 is 14 residues long. Per germline, CDR1 SGHTA and CDR2 FQGNSA. TCRdb's copy holds only in-frame clones and misses some; the assay was immunoSEQ multiplex PCR. The sample lists about 230,000 clones, roughly 80% occurring once. This TCR came from a woman aged 80 or over with acute or convalescent COVID-19. The chain employs TRBV7-2 and TRBJ1-3; D possibly corresponds to TRBD1 (5 bases). The sequencing sample was made of peripheral blood. DNA for the CDR3: TGTGCCAGCAGACCCCCGAATCCAGGGAACACCATATATTTT. Residues: CASRPPNPGNTIYF.